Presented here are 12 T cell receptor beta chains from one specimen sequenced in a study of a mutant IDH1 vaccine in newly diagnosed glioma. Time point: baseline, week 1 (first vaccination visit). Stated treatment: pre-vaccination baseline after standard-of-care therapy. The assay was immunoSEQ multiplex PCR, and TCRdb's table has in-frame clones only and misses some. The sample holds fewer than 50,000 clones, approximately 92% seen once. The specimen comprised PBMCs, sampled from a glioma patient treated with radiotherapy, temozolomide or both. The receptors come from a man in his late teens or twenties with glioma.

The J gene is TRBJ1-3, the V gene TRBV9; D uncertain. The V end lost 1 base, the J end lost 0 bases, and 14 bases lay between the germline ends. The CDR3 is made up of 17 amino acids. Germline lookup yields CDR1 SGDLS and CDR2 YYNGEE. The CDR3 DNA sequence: TGTGCCAGCAGCGTATCCCGCTCCCGAAGCTCTGGAAACACCATATATTTT. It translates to CASSVSRSRSSGNTIYF.

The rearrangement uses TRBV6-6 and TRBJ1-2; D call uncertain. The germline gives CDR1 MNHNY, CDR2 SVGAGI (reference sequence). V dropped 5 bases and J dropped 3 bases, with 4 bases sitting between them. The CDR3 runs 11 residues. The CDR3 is CASSTDYGYTF. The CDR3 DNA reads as TGTGCCAGCAGTACAGACTATGGCTACACCTTC.

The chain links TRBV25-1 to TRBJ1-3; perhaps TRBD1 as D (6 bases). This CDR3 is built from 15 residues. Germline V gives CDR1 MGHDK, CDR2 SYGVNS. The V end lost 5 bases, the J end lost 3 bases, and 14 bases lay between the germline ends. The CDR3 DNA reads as TGTGCCAGCAGTTCGGGACATTCCTTTGGAAACACCATATATTTT. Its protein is CASSSGHSFGNTIYF. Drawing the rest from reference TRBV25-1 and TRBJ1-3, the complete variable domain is EADIYQTPRYLVIGTGKKITLECSQTMGHDKMYWYQQDPGMELHLIHYSYGVNSTEKGDLSSESTVSRIRTEHFPLTLESARPSHTSQYLCASSSGHSFGNTIYFGEGSWLTVV.

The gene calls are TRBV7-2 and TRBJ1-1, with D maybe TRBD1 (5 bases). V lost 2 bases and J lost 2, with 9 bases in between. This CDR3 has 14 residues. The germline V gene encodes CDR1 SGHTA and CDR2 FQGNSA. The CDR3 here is CASSLQGSNTEAFF. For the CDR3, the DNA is TGTGCCAGCAGCTTACAGGGCAGTAACACTGAAGCTTTCTTT.

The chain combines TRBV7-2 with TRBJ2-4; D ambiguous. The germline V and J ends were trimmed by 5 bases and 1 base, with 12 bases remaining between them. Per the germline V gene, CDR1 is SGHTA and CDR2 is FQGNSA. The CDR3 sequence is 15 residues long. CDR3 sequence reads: CASSQAGLAKNIQYF. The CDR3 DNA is TGTGCCAGCAGCCAAGCCGGGTTGGCCAAAAACATTCAGTACTTC.

As DNA, the CDR3 is TGTGCCAGCAGCTCGGGACAGACGAACACTGAAGCTTTCTTT. Amino acids: CASSSGQTNTEAFF. The rearrangement joins TRBV6-6 to TRBJ1-1; 7 nucleotides line up with TRBD1. CDR1 is MNHNY and CDR2 is SVGAGI in the germline V gene (reference sequence). CDR3 length equals 14 residues. V shed 6 bases and J 1 base; nucleotides not matched to a gene: 5.

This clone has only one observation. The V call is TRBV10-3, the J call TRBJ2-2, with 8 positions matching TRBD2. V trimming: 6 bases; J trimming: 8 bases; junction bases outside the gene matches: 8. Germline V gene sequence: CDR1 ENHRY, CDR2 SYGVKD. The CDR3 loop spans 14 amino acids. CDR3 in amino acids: CAIRQLADVGELFF. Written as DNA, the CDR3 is TGTGCCATCAGGCAACTAGCGGATGTGGGGGAGCTGTTTTTT.

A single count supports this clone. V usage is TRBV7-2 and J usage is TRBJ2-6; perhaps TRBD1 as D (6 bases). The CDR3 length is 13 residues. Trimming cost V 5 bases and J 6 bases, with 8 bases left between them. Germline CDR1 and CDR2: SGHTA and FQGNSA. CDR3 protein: CASSPGQANVLTF. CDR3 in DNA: TGTGCCAGCAGCCCGGGACAGGCCAACGTCCTGACTTTC.

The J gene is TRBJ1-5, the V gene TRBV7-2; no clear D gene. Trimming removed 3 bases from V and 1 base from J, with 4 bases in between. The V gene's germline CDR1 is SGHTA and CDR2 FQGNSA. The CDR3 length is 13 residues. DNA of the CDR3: TGTGCCAGCAGCTTGCAGAGCAATCAGCCCCAGCATTTT. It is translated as CASSLQSNQPQHF.

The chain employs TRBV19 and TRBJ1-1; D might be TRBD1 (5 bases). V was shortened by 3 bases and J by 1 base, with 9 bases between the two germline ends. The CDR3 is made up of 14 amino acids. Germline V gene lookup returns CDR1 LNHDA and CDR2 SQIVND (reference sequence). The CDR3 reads CASSMWQGNTEAFF. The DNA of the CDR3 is TGTGCCAGTAGTATGTGGCAGGGGAACACTGAAGCTTTCTTT.

CDR3 loop: CASSPGQLGNTDTQYF. For the CDR3, the DNA is TGCGCCAGCAGCCCGGGACAGTTAGGGAACACAGATACGCAGTATTTT. V usage is TRBV5-1 and J usage is TRBJ2-3; 7 bases map to TRBD1. Germline V gene data show CDR1 as SGHRS and CDR2 as YFSETQ. The J segment lost 2 bases and the V segment lost 4 bases, leaving 10 bases of the junction unmatched. The CDR3 runs to 16 residues.

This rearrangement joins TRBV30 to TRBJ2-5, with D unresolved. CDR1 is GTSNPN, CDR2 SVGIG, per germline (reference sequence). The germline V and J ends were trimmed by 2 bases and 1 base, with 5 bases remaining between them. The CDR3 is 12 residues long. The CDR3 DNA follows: TGTGCCTGGAGTACTGTCCAAGAGACCCAGTACTTC. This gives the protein CAWSTVQETQYF.